This T cell receptor (beta chain) originates from a study of CD8 T cells in Susac syndrome (dated by TCRdb to about 2019). Background for the entire study: Of the Susac syndrome patients who were sequenced, eight or nine were in clinical remission while roughly six had clinically active disease. At blood withdrawal, Susac syndrome patients were therapy-naive, treated with corticosteroids (with IVIg additionally given to some), or treated with IVIg alone. Repertoire sequencing was used to test whether CD8+ T cell activation and differentiation in Susac syndrome was antigen driven. The study at large found these results: In patients with Susac syndrome, the CD4+ T cell repertoire showed no detectable clonal expansion. The study acknowledged that relatively few individuals were included in the TCR sequencing and HLA analysis.

RNA was extracted using the RNeasy kit, and roughly 0.5 to 1 ug of the RNA was reverse transcribed with random hexamers. TCR beta CDR3 regions were amplified with the immunoSEQ multiplex PCR assay covering 54 Vbeta and 13 Jbeta segments. To correct PCR amplification bias, a synthetic template baseline was used for both primer optimization and computational correction. The published analysis was carried out like this. Reads were annotated to V, D and J genes according to IMGT and were analyzed with immunoSEQ Analyzer, with only productive sequences retained. To calculate clonality, Shannon entropy was normalized by log2 of the number of productive unique sequences and then subtracted from one. For each patient and control, public and private clones were evaluated within the 100 most prevalent clones. Susac-specific clones were defined as absent from healthy and MS cohorts, 800 to 1,200 published viral clones and other ImmuneACCESS disease sequences. TCRdb reanalyzed the raw reads on its own, using fastp at Q25 for trimming and MiXCR for clone calling, and kept in-frame beta chains. Here each entry gathers all rows of one CDR3 protein and keeps the most common genes and DNA. TCRdb, not the original authors, processed these V and J calls. The sample table lists some 160,000 distinct CDR3 sequences, roughly 92% of them with a count of one. Of the sample, approximately 0.11% is held by the ten largest clones.

Turning to this clonotype: What antigen it recognizes has not been identified. Base quality data are lacking; no much larger clone is found one base away.

Peripheral blood CD8+ and CD4+ T cells from healthy donors, Susac syndrome patients and multiple sclerosis patients were profiled using high-throughput TCR beta sequencing. Recently defined diagnostic criteria for definite or probable disease were met by the Susac syndrome patients. Bulk CD8+ and CD4+ T cells were purified magnetically by negative isolation, whereas CD8+ TEMRA cells were enriched by FACS. Blood was collected in EDTA tubes and processed within 24 hours, with PBMCs isolated through density gradient centrifugation. PBMCs destined for TCR sequencing were cryopreserved in liquid nitrogen and later thawed in a 37 °C water bath. A purity of at least 90% was achieved for sorted or isolated CD4+, CD8+ and CD8+ TEMRA cells. Input material: CD4+ T cells from PBMCs. This TCR was recovered from a human donor with Susac syndrome.

The CDR3: CSVERQSYGYTF. The sequenced DNA: TGCAGCGTTGAAAGGCAGAGCTATGGCTACACCTTC. This chain is built from TRBV29-1 and TRBJ1-2; the D gene identity is not certain. The CDR3, from cysteine to phenylalanine, totals 12 residues. Only the CDR3 DNA is retained, 36 bases long and in frame from the first base. Between the V and J ends, shortened by 2 bases and 4 bases respectively, the junction contains 8 bases. According to the germline V gene, CDR1 reads SQVTM and CDR2 reads ANQGSEA. The full variable domain, with segments outside the CDR3 supplied by the reference TRBV29-1 and TRBJ1-2 proteins, appears as SAVISQKPSRDICQRGTSLTIQCQVDSQVTMMFWYRQQPGQSLTLIATANQGSEATYESGFVIDKFPISRPNLTFSTLTVSNMSPEDSSIYLCSVERQSYGYTFGSGTRLTVV.